This TCR beta chain appears in the sequencing data of a study of cytomegalovirus exposure and HLA in healthy donors. The PCR ran on 60 Vbeta and 13 Jbeta primers. Only in-frame clones appear in the TCRdb table, and some are missing; sequencing was by immunoSEQ multiplex PCR. Of over 95,000 clones listed, around four fifths were seen once; the top ten hold roughly 2%. The V gene's germline CDR1 is LNHDA and CDR2 SQIVND (reference sequence). This CDR3 region has 12 residues. Deletions cut 7 bases from V and 3 bases from J, with 9 bases between. This chain links TRBV19 with TRBJ1-1, with TRBD1 as a possible D gene (5 bases). Sequences were obtained from PBMCs. The receptor was isolated from a man aged 40-49 years in good health and CMV-seronegative. In DNA, the CDR3 is TGTGCCAGTAAGCAGGGTTACACTGAAGCTTTCTTT. It translates to CASKQGYTEAFF. Full variable domain (rest looked up from reference TRBV19 and TRBJ1-1): DGGITQSPKYLFRKEGQNVTLSCEQNLNHDAMYWYRQDPGQGLRLIYYSQIVNDFQKGDIAEGYSVSREKKESFPLTVTSAQKNPTAFYLCASKQGYTEAFFGQGTRLTVV.